This TCR beta chain comes out of a study of blood T cell repertoires in COVID-19. Study-wide context: The United States, Italy and Spain supplied acute and convalescent COVID-19 samples. Sample material is recorded as cDNA or gDNA derived from T cells, B-cell-depleted T cells, or PBMCs.

Libraries were prepared by immunoSEQ multiplex PCR; TCRdb keeps only in-frame clonotypes and omits some of them. The sample carries about 5,600 clones, approximately 84% recorded once. CDR3 length: 15 residues. Trimming removed 6 bases from V and 1 base from J; junction bases left unmatched: 8. CDR1 and CDR2 from the germline V gene are SEHNR and FQNEAQ (reference sequence). The source material was peripheral blood. This chain uses TRBV7-9 with TRBJ2-5, with TRBD2 matching 7 bases. The source is a human donor in a cohort sampled during active COVID-19. The DNA of the CDR3 is TGTGCCAGCAGATTTGTGGGGGGGACCCAAGAGACCCAGTACTTC. Protein product: CASRFVGGTQETQYF.